These 29 T cell receptor beta chains came from one sample sequenced in a study of cytotoxic CD8 clonotypes in ibrutinib-treated CLL. Assay used: immunoSEQ multiplex PCR; TCRdb lists only in-frame clones, some missing. Here the sample spans some 93,000 clones, around 73% being singletons. The sample in question was PBMCs, obtained after 12 months of ibrutinib treatment. These receptors came from a human donor with chronic lymphocytic leukemia.

The chain joins TRBV9 to TRBJ1-3; D ambiguous. In germline, CDR1 is SGDLS, CDR2 YYNGEE. The CDR3 has 15 residues. V lost 0 bases to trimming and J lost 0 bases, with 7 bases between them. CDR3 loop: CASSVGAGSGNTIYF. In DNA, the CDR3 is TGTGCCAGCAGCGTAGGGGCGGGCTCTGGAAACACCATATATTTT.

The J gene is TRBJ1-2, the V gene TRBV5-6; 7 bases agree with TRBD1. Germline CDR1 SGHDT, CDR2 YYEEEE. The length of the CDR3 is 14 residues. With 6 bases clipped from V and 5 bases from J, the junction kept 10 bases outside the gene matches. The CDR3, as DNA: TGTGCCAGCAAAAGCAGGGGGAATACTTATGGCTACACCTTC. Its translation: CASKSRGNTYGYTF.

The chain uses TRBV5-1 and TRBJ1-5; 9 bases fit TRBD1. This CDR3 comprises 19 residues. Germline assignment: CDR1 SGHRS and CDR2 YFSETQ. V gave up 0 bases and J gave up 1 base; unmatched junction bases: 11. CDR3 in amino acids: CASSLGGTGLGSSNQPQHF. CDR3 nucleotide sequence: TGCGCCAGCAGCTTGGGTGGGACAGGGCTGGGGTCGAGCAATCAGCCCCAGCATTTT.

V is TRBV7-6 and J is TRBJ2-7; weak D call: TRBD2 (7 bases). Germline CDR1 and CDR2: SGHVS and FNYEAQ. This CDR3 is built from 16 residues. Trimming removed 2 bases from V and 7 bases from J, with 21 bases in between. This CDR3 is CASSLRSRAGAGEQYF. Here the CDR3 DNA reads TGTGCCAGCAGCTTAAGATCTAGGGCGGGGGCGGGGGAGCAGTACTTC.

The rearrangement joins TRBV6-5 to TRBJ1-5; D unclear. CDR3 size: 14 residues. Trimming cost V 0 bases and J 6 bases, with 9 bases left between them. CDR1 MNHEY and CDR2 SVGAGI come from the germline V gene. The CDR3 sequence is CASSYSGYRQPQHF. The CDR3 nucleotides read TGTGCCAGCAGTTACTCGGGTTATCGTCAGCCCCAGCATTTT.

This chain connects TRBV9 to TRBJ2-3; the match to TRBD2 covers 9 bases. Germline lookup yields CDR1 SGDLS and CDR2 YYNGEE. The CDR3 consists of 17 residues. V trimming: 0 bases; J trimming: 5 bases; junction bases outside the gene matches: 10. CDR3 sequence: CASSVAISGGGVDTQYF. Written as DNA, the CDR3 is TGTGCCAGCAGCGTAGCTATTAGCGGGGGTGGGGTAGATACGCAGTATTTT.

This clone was found a few times. Different DNA sequences within this sample yield the same CDR3. Written as DNA, the CDR3 is TGTGCCAGCAGCTTCGAAAACATTCAGTACTTC. This encodes CASSFENIQYF. The genes are TRBV5-6 and TRBJ2-4, with D uncertain. Germline CDR1 reads SGHDT; CDR2 reads YYEEEE. The CDR3 length is 11 residues. Trimming shortened V by 2 bases and J by 5 bases, and 2 bases separated the two germline ends. Filled out from reference TRBV5-6 and TRBJ2-4, the complete variable domain reads DAGVTQSPTHLIKTRGQQVTLRCSPKSGHDTVSWYQQALGQGPQFIFQYYEEEERQRGNFPDRFSGHQFPNYSSELNVNALLLGDSALYLCASSFENIQYFGAGTRLSVL.

This sequence joins TRBV27 and TRBJ2-7; a weak D match, TRBD2 (7 bases). There are 15 residues in the CDR3. The germline CDR1 and CDR2 sequences are MNHEY and SMNVEV (reference sequence). Trimming left V 8 bases short and J 2 bases short, with 19 bases between. The CDR3 DNA reads TGTGCCAGCTCCTGGGGGGGGCCAGGCGCCTACGAGCAGTACTTC. Translated: CASSWGGPGAYEQYF.

The chain recombines TRBV7-9 with TRBJ1-1; D remains unclear. The CDR3 is 14 amino acids. The germline V and J ends were trimmed by 5 bases and 1 base, with 11 bases remaining between them. Germline V gene data show CDR1 as SEHNR and CDR2 as FQNEAQ (reference sequence). CDR3 sequence reads: CASSPRTGNTEAFF. DNA of the CDR3: TGTGCCAGCAGCCCGCGGACCGGGAACACTGAAGCTTTCTTT.

This clone was recorded a few times. The CDR3 loop is CASSPQINQPQHF. CDR3 DNA: TGTGCCAGCAGCCCTCAAATTAATCAGCCCCAGCATTTT. The chain is built from TRBV5-5 and TRBJ1-5, with D unclear. CDR3 length: 13 residues. Between the trimmed V and J ends, which lost 4 bases and 4 bases, there was a span of 9 bases. CDR1 and CDR2 from the germline V gene are SGHKS and YYEKEE (reference sequence).

The chain carries TRBV27 and TRBJ2-7, with TRBD1 matching over 8 bases. This CDR3 has 14 amino acids. Germline CDR1 MNHEY, CDR2 SMNVEV (reference sequence). The trim removed 3 bases at V and 6 bases at J, leaving 7 bases unmatched. The CDR3 reads CASSLLPTGVEQYF. CDR3 nucleotides: TGTGCCAGCAGTTTGCTACCGACAGGGGTCGAGCAGTACTTC.

Only one count was recorded for this clone. This chain links TRBV7-9 with TRBJ1-3; no clear D. V lost 5 bases, J lost 4 bases, and 12 bases lay in between. This CDR3 is built from 14 residues. Germline V gene sequence: CDR1 SEHNR, CDR2 FQNEAQ (reference sequence). The DNA for the CDR3 is TGTGCCAGCAGCCCCTCGGGGTCGGGAAACACCATATATTTT. Translation gives CASSPSGSGNTIYF. The whole variable domain, remainder taken from reference TRBV7-9 and TRBJ1-3, is DTGVSQNPRHKITKRGQNVTFRCDPISEHNRLYWYRQTLGQGPEFLTYFQNEAQLEKSRLLSDRFSAERPKGSFSTLEIQRTEQGDSAMYLCASSPSGSGNTIYFGEGSWLTVV.

V is TRBV19 and J is TRBJ1-3; the D is unclear. Trimming left V 7 bases short and J 0 bases short, with 10 bases between. CDR3 size: 14 residues. The germline CDR1 and CDR2 sequences are LNHDA and SQIVND (reference sequence). The CDR3 DNA is TGTGCCAGTAAGTCCGACCGCTCTGGAAACACCATATATTTT. It translates to CASKSDRSGNTIYF.

V and J are TRBV28 and TRBJ1-2, with 7 positions matching TRBD1. There are 14 residues in the CDR3. Germline V gene lookup returns CDR1 MDHEN and CDR2 SYDVKM. The V segment lost 3 bases and the J segment 5 bases; nucleotides outside the gene matches: 6. CDR3 in amino acids: CASSFLGTDYGYTF. Written as DNA, the CDR3 is TGTGCCAGCAGTTTTCTGGGGACAGATTATGGCTACACCTTC.

The rearrangement joins TRBV5-1 to TRBJ2-6, with a tentative D call TRBD2 (6 bases). The CDR3 loop spans 16 amino acids. The V gene's germline CDR1 is SGHRS and CDR2 YFSETQ. V was pared by 1 base and J by 0 bases, with 8 bases between. CDR3 nucleotides: TGCGCCAGCAGCTTGAGCGGGCTCTCTGGGGCCAACGTCCTGACTTTC. Translating gives CASSLSGLSGANVLTF.

The chain carries TRBV7-2 and TRBJ1-1; D uncertain. This CDR3 is 14 amino acids long. Trimming left V 2 bases short and J 3 bases short, with 10 bases between. The germline V gene encodes CDR1 SGHTA and CDR2 FQGNSA. In DNA form, the CDR3 reads TGTGCCAGCAGCTTATCAGCTGGGGACACTGAAGCTTTCTTT. The encoded protein is CASSLSAGDTEAFF.

This chain links TRBV6-5 with TRBJ1-4, with D uncertain. V was pared by 2 bases and J by 8 bases, with 9 bases between. The CDR3 has 13 amino acids. Germline-derived CDR1 and CDR2 are MNHEY and SVGAGI. CDR3 bases: TGTGCCAGCAGTTACCCGCTGGGGGAAAAACTGTTTTTT. Translated, it gives CASSYPLGEKLFF.

Here the CDR3 DNA reads TGTGCCAGCAGTTCGGACAGGGGTGCCAATCAGCCCCAGCATTTT. This gives the protein CASSSDRGANQPQHF. The chain is built from TRBV7-9 and TRBJ1-5; TRBD1 agrees at 9 bases. The CDR3 is 15 residues long. Germline V lookup: CDR1 SEHNR, CDR2 FQNEAQ (reference sequence). Germline trimming cut 6 bases from V and 3 bases from J; bases unmatched to any gene: 6.

The chain has TRBV2 and TRBJ1-5; TRBD1 matches 9 bases. J lost 2 bases, V lost 4 bases, and 6 bases had no gene match. CDR1 SNHLY and CDR2 FYNNEI come from the germline V gene. The CDR3 loop spans 16 amino acids. CDR3 DNA: TGTGCCAGCAGTGGCCCGGGACAGGGTGGCAATCAGCCCCAGCATTTT. Residues: CASSGPGQGGNQPQHF.

The V and J genes are TRBV7-3 and TRBJ1-6; possibly TRBD1 for D (5 bases). The CDR3 loop spans 15 amino acids. Trimming took 0 bases from V and 7 from J, leaving 10 bases between them. Looked up from germline, CDR1 is SGHTA and CDR2 is FQGTGA. The DNA of the CDR3 is TGTGCCAGCAGCTTAACGCCAGGGCTCAATTCACCCCTCCACTTT. This sequence encodes CASSLTPGLNSPLHF. The whole variable domain, filled in from reference TRBV7-3 and TRBJ1-6, reads GAGVSQTPSNKVTEKGKYVELRCDPISGHTALYWYRQSLGQGPEFLIYFQGTGAADDSGLPNDRFFAVRPEGSVSTLKIQRTERGDSAVYLCASSLTPGLNSPLHFGNGTRLTVT.

The V and J genes are TRBV7-2 and TRBJ1-1; maybe TRBD1 (5 bases). The germline V gene encodes CDR1 SGHTA and CDR2 FQGNSA. V was shortened by 5 bases and J by 0 bases, with 13 bases between the two germline ends. The CDR3 contains 15 residues. The chain's CDR3 is CASSRGDVMNTEAFF. The DNA for the CDR3 is TGTGCCAGCAGCCGGGGGGATGTCATGAACACTGAAGCTTTCTTT.

In this sample, this clone turned up once. J is TRBJ1-2 and V is TRBV5-1; maybe TRBD1 (6 bases). Looked up from germline, CDR1 is SGHRS and CDR2 is YFSETQ. Trimming pared 3 bases from V and 2 bases from J, leaving 14 bases between. This CDR3 spans 15 amino acids. The CDR3 bases are TGCGCCAGCAGCTCGCGAACAGGGTCGAACTATGGCTACACCTTC. Its translation: CASSSRTGSNYGYTF. Supplemented by reference TRBV5-1 and TRBJ1-2, the full variable domain reads KAGVTQTPRYLIKTRGQQVTLSCSPISGHRSVSWYQQTPGQGLQFLFEYFSETQRNKGNFPGRFSGRQFSNSRSEMNVSTLELGDSALYLCASSSRTGSNYGYTFGSGTRLTVV.

This sequence joins TRBV5-4 and TRBJ2-2; 8 bases match TRBD1. V lost 9 bases to trimming and J lost 5 bases; unmatched junction nucleotides: 12. The CDR3 is 15 amino acids. Germline lookup yields CDR1 SGHNT and CDR2 YYREEE (reference sequence). CDR3 sequence: CATRTGTGRTGELFF. CDR3 sequence (DNA): TGTGCCACGAGAACAGGGACAGGCCGAACCGGGGAGCTGTTTTTT.

The V and J genes are TRBV4-3 and TRBJ2-7; unclear D gene. The CDR3 extends over 12 amino acids. Trimming removed 0 bases from V and 7 bases from J, with 7 bases in between. CDR1 and CDR2 from the germline V gene are LGHNA and YSLEER. The CDR3 coding sequence is TGCGCCAGCAGCCAAGACGGCGGAGAGCAGTACTTC. Translated, it gives CASSQDGGEQYF.

V and J are TRBV4-2 and TRBJ2-7; no firm D call. The CDR3 has 15 residues. V was clipped by 5 bases and J by 1 base, with 15 bases between them. Germline CDR1 is LGHNA and CDR2 is YNFKEQ. Written as DNA, the CDR3 is TGTGCCAGCAGCGCCGATTGGGATACTTCCTACGAGCAGTACTTC. Translation: CASSADWDTSYEQYF.

This clone was seen only a few times. The CDR3 region is CASRVGLAGRDEQFF. As DNA, the CDR3 is TGCGCCAGCAGGGTCGGACTAGCGGGGAGAGATGAGCAGTTCTTC. The V and J genes are TRBV5-1 and TRBJ2-1, with TRBD2 matching over 12 bases. Germline lookup yields CDR1 SGHRS and CDR2 YFSETQ. CDR3 length: 15 amino acids. J lost 8 bases, V lost 5 bases, and 8 bases had no gene match.

V is TRBV6-1 and J is TRBJ2-7, with 7 bases lining up with TRBD1. The V gene's germline CDR1 is MNHNS and CDR2 SASEGT. The V gene end was trimmed by 7 bases and the J gene end by 4 bases; junction bases not matched to a gene: 10. The CDR3 loop spans 14 amino acids. The CDR3 DNA sequence: TGTGCCAGCAAGGCTAGACAGGGTGGGTACGAGCAGTACTTC. Translation: CASKARQGGYEQYF.

The chain is built from TRBV21-1 and TRBJ1-1; no check of the table's D call, TRBD1, against the DNA was made. TRBV21-1 is labeled a pseudogene. The CDR3 is 15 amino acids. The CDR3 DNA sequence: TGTGCCAGCAGCAAAGTCGTCAGGTGGGACACTGAAGCTTTCTTT. Protein: CASSKVVRWDTEAFF.

The sample holds a few counts of this clone. The chain links TRBV19 to TRBJ1-6; 9 bases line up with TRBD1. Germline V gene lookup returns CDR1 LNHDA and CDR2 SQIVND (reference sequence). The junction had 1 base not matched to a gene; V was cut back by 4 bases and J by 9 bases. The CDR3 extends over 13 amino acids. The CDR3 coding sequence is TGTGCCAGTAGTACGACAGGGGGTTCACCCCTCCACTTT. The encoded protein is CASSTTGGSPLHF.